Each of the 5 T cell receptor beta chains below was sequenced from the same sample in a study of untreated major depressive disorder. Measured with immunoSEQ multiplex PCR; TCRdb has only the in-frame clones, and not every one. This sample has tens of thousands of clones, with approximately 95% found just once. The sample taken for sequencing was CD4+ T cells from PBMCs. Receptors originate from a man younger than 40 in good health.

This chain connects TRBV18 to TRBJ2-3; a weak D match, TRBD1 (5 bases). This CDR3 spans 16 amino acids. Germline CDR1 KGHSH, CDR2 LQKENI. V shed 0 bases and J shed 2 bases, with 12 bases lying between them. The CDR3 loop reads CASSPPGQYLTDTQYF. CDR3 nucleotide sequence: TGTGCCAGCTCACCACCGGGGCAGTACCTCACAGATACGCAGTATTTT.

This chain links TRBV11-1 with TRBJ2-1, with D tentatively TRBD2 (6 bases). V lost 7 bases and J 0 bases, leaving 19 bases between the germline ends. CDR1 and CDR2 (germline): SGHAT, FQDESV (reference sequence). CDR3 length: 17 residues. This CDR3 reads CASTTLVRGSSYNEQFF. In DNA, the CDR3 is TGTGCCAGCACCACACTGGTGCGGGGCAGCTCCTACAATGAGCAGTTCTTC.

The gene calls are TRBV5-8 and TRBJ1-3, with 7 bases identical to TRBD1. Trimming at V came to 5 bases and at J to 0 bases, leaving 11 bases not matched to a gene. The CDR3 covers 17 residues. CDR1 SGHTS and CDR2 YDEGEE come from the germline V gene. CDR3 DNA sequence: TGTGCCAGCAGGTTAGCCGGGACAGCCTTCTCTGGAAACACCATATATTTT. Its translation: CASRLAGTAFSGNTIYF.

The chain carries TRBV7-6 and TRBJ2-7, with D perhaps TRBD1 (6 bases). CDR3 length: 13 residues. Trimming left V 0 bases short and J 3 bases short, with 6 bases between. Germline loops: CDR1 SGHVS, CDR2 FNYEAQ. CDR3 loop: CASSLADSYEQYF. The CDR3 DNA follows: TGTGCCAGCAGCTTAGCGGACAGCTACGAGCAGTACTTC.

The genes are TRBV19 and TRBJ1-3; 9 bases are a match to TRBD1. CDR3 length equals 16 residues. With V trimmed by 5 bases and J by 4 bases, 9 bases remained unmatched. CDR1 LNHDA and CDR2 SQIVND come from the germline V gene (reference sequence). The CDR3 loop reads CASSPRTGGSGNTIYF. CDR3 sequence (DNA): TGTGCCAGTAGTCCCCGTACAGGGGGCTCAGGAAACACCATATATTTT.